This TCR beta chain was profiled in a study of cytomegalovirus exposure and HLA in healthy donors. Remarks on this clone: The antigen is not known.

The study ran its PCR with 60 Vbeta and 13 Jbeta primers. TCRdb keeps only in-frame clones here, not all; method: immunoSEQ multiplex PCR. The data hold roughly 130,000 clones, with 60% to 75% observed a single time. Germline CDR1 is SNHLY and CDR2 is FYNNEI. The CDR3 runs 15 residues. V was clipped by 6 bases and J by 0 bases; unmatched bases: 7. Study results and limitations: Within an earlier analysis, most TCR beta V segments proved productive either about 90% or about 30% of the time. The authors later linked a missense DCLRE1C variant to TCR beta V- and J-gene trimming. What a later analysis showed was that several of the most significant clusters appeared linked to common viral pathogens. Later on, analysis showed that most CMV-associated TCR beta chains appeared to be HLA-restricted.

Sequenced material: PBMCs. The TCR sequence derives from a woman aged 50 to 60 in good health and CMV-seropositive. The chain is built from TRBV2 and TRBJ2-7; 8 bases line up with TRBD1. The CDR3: CASRARQGNSYEQYF. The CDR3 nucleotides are TGTGCCAGCAGAGCACGACAGGGGAACTCCTACGAGCAGTACTTC. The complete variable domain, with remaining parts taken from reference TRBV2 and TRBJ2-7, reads EPEVTQTPSHQVTQMGQEVILRCVPISNHLYFYWYRQILGQKVEFLVSFYNNEISEKSEIFDDQFSVERPDGSNFTLKIRSTKLEDSAMYFCASRARQGNSYEQYFGPGTRLTVT.